Below, 10 T cell receptor beta chains from the same sample are listed, as sequenced in a study of beta chain features in type 1 diabetes. Every isolated RNA sample was fully reverse transcribed, so sequencing captured expressed TCRB transcripts. Assay used: immunoSEQ multiplex PCR; TCRdb lists only in-frame clones, some missing. The sample consists of about 350,000 clones, around 20% of them appearing once. Sequenced input: naive CD4+ T cells from blood. The origin of the receptors is a woman aged 18-29 years in good health.

This clone was counted between two and nine times. The chain has TRBV2 and TRBJ1-1; D remains ambiguous. Germline CDR1 reads SNHLY; CDR2 reads FYNNEI. The CDR3 sequence is 15 residues long. V shed 1 base and J shed 2 bases, with 11 bases lying between them. In DNA, the CDR3 is TGTGCCAGCAGTGAAGGAGGGCACCTAAACACTGAAGCTTTCTTT. Its protein product is CASSEGGHLNTEAFF.

The J gene is TRBJ2-7, the V gene TRBV5-1; 9 nucleotides line up with TRBD2. There are 15 residues in the CDR3. J was trimmed by 2 bases and V by 0 bases; bases with no gene match: 3. Germline lookup yields CDR1 SGHRS and CDR2 YFSETQ. The CDR3 is CASSLELAGTYEQYF. The CDR3 DNA follows: TGCGCCAGCAGCTTGGAACTAGCGGGCACCTACGAGCAGTACTTC.

This chain joins TRBV20-1 and TRBJ1-3; D possibly corresponds to TRBD1 (5 bases). The V and J ends lost 7 bases and 8 bases respectively, with 12 bases between them. This CDR3 region has 11 residues. Germline-derived CDR1 and CDR2 are DFQATT and SNEGSKA (reference sequence). The DNA of the CDR3 is TGCAGTGTACCACGGGACTACACCATATATTTT. Residues: CSVPRDYTIYF.

The sample holds a few counts of this clone. The genes are TRBV12-5 and TRBJ2-1; tentatively, D is TRBD2 (6 bases). The CDR3 loop spans 15 amino acids. V was cut by 1 base and J by 5 bases, with 12 bases left in between. Germline V gene lookup returns CDR1 LGHNT and CDR2 FRNRAP. CDR3 sequence reads: CASGLAGTLNNEQFF. DNA of the CDR3: TGTGCTAGTGGTTTGGCCGGGACTTTAAACAATGAGCAGTTCTTC.

This sequence joins TRBV29-1 and TRBJ2-2; 9 bases line up with TRBD1. With V trimmed by 3 bases and J by 4 bases, 6 bases remained unmatched. The CDR3 extends over 15 amino acids. Germline CDR1 SQVTM, CDR2 ANQGSEA. CDR3: CSVDKGQGITGELFF. The CDR3 bases are TGCAGCGTTGATAAGGGACAGGGTATCACCGGGGAGCTGTTTTTT.

The V gene is TRBV4-3, the J gene TRBJ2-2; TRBD1 agrees at 11 bases. The CDR3 sequence is 16 residues long. Germline V gene data show CDR1 as LGHNA and CDR2 as YSLEER. The junction had 8 bases not matched to a gene; V was cut back by 5 bases and J by 6 bases. This chain's CDR3 is CASSARTGGFPGELFF. CDR3 nucleotide sequence: TGCGCCAGCAGCGCCAGGACAGGGGGCTTTCCCGGGGAGCTGTTTTTT.

The chain recombines TRBV14 with TRBJ1-2; maybe TRBD1 (6 bases). This CDR3 is built from 13 residues. Trimming took off 9 bases at V and 2 bases at J, with 13 bases between the two ends. CDR1 and CDR2 (germline): SGHDN, FVKESK. In nucleotides, the CDR3 is TGTGCCAGAGGGGGTTTGGGGAACTATGGCTACACCTTC. Encoded protein: CARGGLGNYGYTF.

The chain employs TRBV19 and TRBJ2-3; TRBD2 matches at 9 bases. The CDR3 extends over 16 amino acids. The germline V gene encodes CDR1 LNHDA and CDR2 SQIVND (reference sequence). V dropped 3 bases and J dropped 2; count of bases not matched to a gene: 6. CDR3 protein: CASSIQASGDTDTQYF. The CDR3 DNA follows: TGTGCCAGTAGTATTCAGGCTAGCGGGGACACAGATACGCAGTATTTT.

As concerns this clone: Different DNA sequences within this sample yield the same CDR3. V gene TRBV5-4 combines with J gene TRBJ2-3; D perhaps matches TRBD2 (5 bases). The V gene lost 4 bases and the J gene lost 6 bases, with 9 bases spanning the gap. This CDR3 comprises 12 residues. The germline V gene encodes CDR1 SGHNT and CDR2 YYREEE (reference sequence). The DNA for the CDR3 is TGTGCCAGCAGCCTATTAGCGGATACGCAGTATTTT. This encodes CASSLLADTQYF.

About this clone: This sample includes further DNA sequences coding for the same CDR3. The V call is TRBV5-1, the J call TRBJ1-5, with D perhaps matching TRBD1 (5 bases). Germline V gene lookup returns CDR1 SGHRS and CDR2 YFSETQ. The CDR3 length is 15 residues. V lost 0 bases, J lost 1 base, and 8 bases lay in between. The CDR3 spells CASSLEGASNQPQHF. In DNA, the CDR3 is TGCGCCAGCAGCTTGGAAGGGGCGAGCAATCAGCCCCAGCATTTT.